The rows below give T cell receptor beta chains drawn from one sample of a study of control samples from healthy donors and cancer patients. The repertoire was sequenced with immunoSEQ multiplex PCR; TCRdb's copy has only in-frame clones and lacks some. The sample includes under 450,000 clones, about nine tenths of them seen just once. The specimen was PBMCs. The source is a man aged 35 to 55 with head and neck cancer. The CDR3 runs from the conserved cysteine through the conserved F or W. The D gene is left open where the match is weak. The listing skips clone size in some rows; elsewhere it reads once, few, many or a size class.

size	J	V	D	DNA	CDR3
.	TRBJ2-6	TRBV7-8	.	TGTGCCAGCAGCTTAGAGGGCGGACGCTCTGGGGCCAACGTCCTGACTTTC	CASSLEGGRSGANVLTF
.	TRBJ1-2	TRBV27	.	TGTGCCAGCAAGGGAACAGGGCAGATCTATGGCTACACCTTC	CASKGTGQIYGYTF
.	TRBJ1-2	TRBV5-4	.	TGTGCCAGCAGCAAACCGGGTGGGGAGCGTAACTATGGCTACACCTTC	CASSKPGGERNYGYTF
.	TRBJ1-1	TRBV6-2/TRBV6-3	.	TGTGCCAGCAGTCCAACCGACAGGCTGTCCACTGAAGCTTTCTTT	CASSPTDRLSTEAFF
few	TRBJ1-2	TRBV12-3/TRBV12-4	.	TGTGCCAGCAGTTTATTTCTCACTGGCTACACCTTC	CASSLFLTGYTF
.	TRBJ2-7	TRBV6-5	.	TGTGCCAGCCGGTCTGGGACTTCCTCCTACGAGCAGTACTTC	CASRSGTSSYEQYF
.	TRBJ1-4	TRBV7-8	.	TGTGCCAGCAGCTTACGGTGGGGCACTAATGAAAAACTGTTTTTT	CASSLRWGTNEKLFF
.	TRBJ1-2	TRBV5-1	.	TGCGCCAGCAGCGTTGTGGATGGTGGCTACACCTTC	CASSVVDGGYTF
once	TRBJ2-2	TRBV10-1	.	TGCGCCAGCAGTGAGTCGACGCCTAAGGGGACCGGGGAGCTGTTTTTT	CASSESTPKGTGELFF
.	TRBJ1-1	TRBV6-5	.	TGTGCCAGCAGCCGGGGGGTTTCCGTCACTGAAGCTTTCTTT	CASSRGVSVTEAFF
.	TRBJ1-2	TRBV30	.	TGTGCCTGGAGTCCGGGGTCTCAGGGCTACACCTTC	CAWSPGSQGYTF
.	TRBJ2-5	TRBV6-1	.	TGTGCCAGCAGTGAGATTTTGCAGACCCAGTACTTC	CASSEILQTQYF
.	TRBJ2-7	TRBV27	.	TGTGCCAGCGGGACTCTCATGGACGAGCAGTACTTC	CASGTLMDEQYF
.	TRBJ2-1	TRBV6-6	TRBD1	TGTGCCAGCACTGACGGATTAAGACAGGGCCGGGAGCAGTTCTTC	CASTDGLRQGREQFF
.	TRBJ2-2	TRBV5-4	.	TGTGCCAGCAGCACCGCGGCGATAAAGAGCTTGGGCGGGGAGCTGTTTTTT	CASSTAAIKSLGGELFF
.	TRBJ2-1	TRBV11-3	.	TGTGCCAGCAGCTTAGCCTACTATGCCAATGAGCAGTTCTTC	CASSLAYYANEQFF
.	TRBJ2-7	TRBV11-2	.	TGTGCCAGCAGCTTAGTGTTGGGTTCCTACGAGCAGTACTTC	CASSLVLGSYEQYF
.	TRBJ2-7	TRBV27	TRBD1	TGTGCCAGCAGTCCACTGGACAGGCGACCCTACGAGCAGTACTTC	CASSPLDRRPYEQYF
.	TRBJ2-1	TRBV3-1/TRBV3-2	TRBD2	TGTGCCAGCAGCCTGGGACTAGCGGGCTACAATGAGCAGTTCTTC	CASSLGLAGYNEQFF
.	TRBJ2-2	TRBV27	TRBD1	TGTGCCAGCAGAGCTTCAGGGGGCTTGGGCACCGGGGAGCTGTTTTTT	CASRASGGLGTGELFF
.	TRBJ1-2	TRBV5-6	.	TGTGCCAGCAGCTCTCAGGCGTCTGGGAACTATGGCTACACCTTC	CASSSQASGNYGYTF
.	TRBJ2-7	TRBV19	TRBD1	TGTGCCAGTAGTATAGCCGGGGACAGCCTACCCTACGAGCAGTACTTC	CASSIAGDSLPYEQYF
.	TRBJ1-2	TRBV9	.	TGTGCCAGCAGCCCTTACCAGGGCTCCAACTATGGCTACACCTTC	CASSPYQGSNYGYTF
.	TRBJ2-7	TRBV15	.	TGTGCCACCAGCAGATCTGGGGGAATATACGAGCAGTACTTC	CATSRSGGIYEQYF
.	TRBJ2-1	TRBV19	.	TGTGCCAGTAGTAGGCAGGAGGGTCGGGACAATGAGCAGTTCTTC	CASSRQEGRDNEQFF
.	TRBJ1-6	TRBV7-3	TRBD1	TGTGCCAGCAGCTTAACTCCCCCACTGGGACAGGGACGTTCACCCCTCCACTTT	CASSLTPPLGQGRSPLHF
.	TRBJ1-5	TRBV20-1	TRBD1	TGCAGTGCTAGTACCCCAGGGGGCGATCAGCCCCAGCATTTT	CSASTPGGDQPQHF
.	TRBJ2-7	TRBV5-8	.	TGTGCCAGCAGCTTAGGACAGATCTACGAGCAGTACTTC	CASSLGQIYEQYF
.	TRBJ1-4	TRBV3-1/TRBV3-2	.	TGTGCCAGCAGCCACCATAAACAGGGATCGGGGGCAACTAATGAAAAACTGTTTTTT	CASSHHKQGSGATNEKLFF
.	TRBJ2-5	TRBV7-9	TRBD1	TGTGCCAGCAGCTTCGACAGGGAGCGAAAGACCCAGTACTTC	CASSFDRERKTQYF
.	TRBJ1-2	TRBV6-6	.	TGTGCCAGCAGTTACTCGAACGAGGCAGGGAGACATGGCTACACCTTC	CASSYSNEAGRHGYTF
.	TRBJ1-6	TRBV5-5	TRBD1	TGTGCCAGCAGCTTGTTCCCCGGACAGGGGGAGAACTCACCCCTCCACTTT	CASSLFPGQGENSPLHF
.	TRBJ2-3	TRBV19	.	TGTGCCAGTAGTATAGGACTCGCCTCATTTTACGCAGATACGCAGTATTTT	CASSIGLASFYADTQYF
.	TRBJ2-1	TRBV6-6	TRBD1	TGTGCCAGCAGTTACTCCGGGGACAGGGCTTTCTTC	CASSYSGDRAFF
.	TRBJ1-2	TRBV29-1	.	TGCAGCGTTGCAGGGGAGGACTATGGCTACACCTTC	CSVAGEDYGYTF
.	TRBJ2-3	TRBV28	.	TGTGCCAGCACCCAACCCGGGGACACAGATACGCAGTATTTT	CASTQPGDTDTQYF
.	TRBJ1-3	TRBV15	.	TGTGCCACCAGCAGAGATAGACTCGGAAACACCATATATTTT	CATSRDRLGNTIYF
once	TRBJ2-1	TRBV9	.	TGTGCCAGCAGCGCTCCCGGGACCACCTACAATGAGCAGTTCTTC	CASSAPGTTYNEQFF
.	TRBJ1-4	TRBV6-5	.	TGTGCCAGCAGAGTAGTTGATGGGGATGAAAAACTGTTTTTT	CASRVVDGDEKLFF
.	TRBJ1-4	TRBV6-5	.	TGTGCCAGACCGAAACGGGGCCTGAATGAAAAACTGTTTTTT	CARPKRGLNEKLFF
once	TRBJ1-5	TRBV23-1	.	TGCGCCAGCAGTCAATCTGAGCAGGGGAAAGGTTCAGGGGATCAGCCCCAGCATTTT	CASSQSEQGKGSGDQPQHF
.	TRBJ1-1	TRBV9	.	TGTGCCAGCAGCCCCGACCCGGGGCCCGACACTGAAGCTTTCTTT	CASSPDPGPDTEAFF
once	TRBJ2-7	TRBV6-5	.	TGTGCCAGCAGTTACTCGACCGGACAGATCCCCTACGAGCAGTACTTC	CASSYSTGQIPYEQYF
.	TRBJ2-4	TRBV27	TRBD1	TGTGCCAGCAGTCCCGGGACAGCCGGTTGGAAAAACATTCAGTACTTC	CASSPGTAGWKNIQYF
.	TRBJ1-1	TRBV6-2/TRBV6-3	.	TGTGCCAGCAGTTACTCGAGGTCGGGCACTGAAGCTTTCTTT	CASSYSRSGTEAFF
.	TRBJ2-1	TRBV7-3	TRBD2	TGTGTCAGCAGCCCCACGGGTAGCGGGGGGTACAATGAGCAGTTCTTC	CVSSPTGSGGYNEQFF
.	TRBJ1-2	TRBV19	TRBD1	TGTGCCAGTGAACGGACAGGGGGCAGCTATGGCTACACCTTC	CASERTGGSYGYTF
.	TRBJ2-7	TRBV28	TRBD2	TGTGCCTCCCGCGGGGGTCCATCCTACGAGCAGTACTTC	CASRGGPSYEQYF
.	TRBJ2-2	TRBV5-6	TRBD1	TGTGCCAGCAGCTTGGGGACAGGGTTCGGGGAGCTGTTTTTT	CASSLGTGFGELFF
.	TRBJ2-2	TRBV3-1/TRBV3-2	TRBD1	TGTGCCAGCAGTGACAGGGCTACGAACACCGGGGAGCTGTTTTTT	CASSDRATNTGELFF
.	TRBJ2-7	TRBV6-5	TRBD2	TGTGCCAGCAGTTGGCGGGGGTCGCCAGCCTACGAGCAGTACTTC	CASSWRGSPAYEQYF
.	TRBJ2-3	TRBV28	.	TGTGCCAGCAGATCCTCCAGGACTAGCACAGATACGCAGTATTTT	CASRSSRTSTDTQYF
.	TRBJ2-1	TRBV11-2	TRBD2	TGTGCCAGCAGCCCTGTCAGCGGGAGGGCGAATGAGCAGTTCTTC	CASSPVSGRANEQFF
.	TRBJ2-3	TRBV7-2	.	TGTGCCAGCAGAGAGGGGACCGCTACATACACAGATACGCAGTATTTT	CASREGTATYTDTQYF
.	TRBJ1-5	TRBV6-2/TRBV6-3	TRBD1	TGTGCCAGCAGCCCCGGACAGGGCAATCAGCCCCAGCATTTT	CASSPGQGNQPQHF
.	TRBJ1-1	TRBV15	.	TGTGCCACCAGCGCACGAGGGAACACTGAAGCTTTCTTT	CATSARGNTEAFF
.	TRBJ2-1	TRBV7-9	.	TGTGCCAGCAGCTTTCCGACTCGGGACAATGAGCAGTTCTTC	CASSFPTRDNEQFF
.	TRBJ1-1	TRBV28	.	TGTGCCAGCAGTTTAGGGGGCGCTGAAGCTTTCTTT	CASSLGGAEAFF
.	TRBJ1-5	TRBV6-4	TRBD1	TGTGCCAGCAGTTCGACAGGGGCCAGCAATCAGCCCCAGCATTTT	CASSSTGASNQPQHF
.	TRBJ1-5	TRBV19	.	TGTGCCAGTAGTATCTATTATAGCAATCAGCCCCAGCATTTT	CASSIYYSNQPQHF